These 31 T cell receptor beta chains were sequenced from one sample in a study of control samples from healthy donors and cancer patients. The data were produced by immunoSEQ multiplex PCR, yet TCRdb's version contains in-frame clones alone and is incomplete. The sample has some 120,000 clones; 80% to 95% are singletons. The sequencing input was PBMCs. The receptors were gathered from a man older than 75 with head and neck cancer.

The gene calls are TRBV6-6 and TRBJ1-4; 8 nucleotides line up with TRBD1. CDR3 length: 15 residues. Germline values: CDR1 MNHNY, CDR2 SVGAGI (reference sequence). The V and J ends lost 5 bases and 6 bases, in that order; junction bases with no gene match: 8. CDR3 bases: TGTGCCAGCAGTCCCCCAGGGGGCGGGTATGAAAAACTGTTTTTT. Amino acid sequence: CASSPPGGGYEKLFF.

The chain combines TRBV20-1 with TRBJ1-2; D unclear. Trimming removed 2 bases at V and 5 bases at J, with 6 bases between. CDR1 and CDR2 from the germline V gene are DFQATT and SNEGSKA (reference sequence). This CDR3 spans 11 amino acids. The chain's CDR3 is CSARSGYGYTF. The CDR3 DNA reads TGCAGTGCTAGATCCGGATATGGCTACACCTTC.

The chain combines TRBV27 with TRBJ2-2; D may be TRBD1 (5 bases). This CDR3 region has 16 residues. V lost 7 bases to trimming and J lost 5 bases, with 20 bases between them. CDR1 and CDR2 from the germline V gene are MNHEY and SMNVEV (reference sequence). The CDR3 sequence: CASTDRRQIGTGELFF. Written as DNA, the CDR3 is TGTGCCAGCACCGACCGGAGACAGATCGGGACCGGGGAGCTGTTTTTT.

V and J are TRBV20-1 and TRBJ1-2, with D possibly matching TRBD1 (6 bases). V lost 3 bases, J lost 5 bases, and 16 bases lay in between. Germline CDR1 and CDR2: DFQATT and SNEGSKA (reference sequence). This CDR3 spans 14 amino acids. This CDR3 reads CSASPSGGRYGYTF. CDR3 nucleotides: TGCAGTGCTAGTCCTTCGGGGGGCCGTTATGGCTACACCTTC.

The chain has TRBV4-1 and TRBJ1-1; no reliable D call. The CDR3 has 14 amino acids. Germline V gene lookup returns CDR1 MGHRA and CDR2 YSYEKL. The V gene lost 3 bases and the J gene lost 0 bases, with 8 bases spanning the gap. The CDR3 DNA sequence: TGCGCCAGCAGCCAGAGAGGTGTGAACACTGAAGCTTTCTTT. Amino acids: CASSQRGVNTEAFF.

The chain employs TRBV6-6 and TRBJ1-5; 10 nucleotides align to TRBD1. Germline V gene lookup returns CDR1 MNHNY and CDR2 SVGAGI (reference sequence). Germline trimming cut 4 bases from V and 1 base from J; bases unmatched to any gene: 4. The CDR3 is made up of 16 amino acids. CDR3 DNA: TGTGCCAGCAGTTCGACAGGGGGCATGAGCAATCAGCCCCAGCATTTT. Translated: CASSSTGGMSNQPQHF.

The chain uses TRBV3-1 (or the pseudogene TRBV3-2) and TRBJ2-3, with 8 bases matching TRBD2. Per germline, CDR1 LGHDT and CDR2 YNNKEL (reference sequence). The CDR3 sequence is 13 residues long. V shed 8 bases and J 7 bases; nucleotides not matched to a gene: 8. CDR3 bases: TGTGCCAGCGGGGCGGGGGGACTTCATACGCAGTATTTT. Its translation is CASGAGGLHTQYF.

The rearrangement joins TRBV2 to TRBJ1-2; D remains unclear. This CDR3 region has 12 residues. V lost 4 bases, J lost 4 bases, and 7 bases lay in between. From germline, CDR1 is SNHLY and CDR2 FYNNEI. The CDR3 DNA follows: TGTGCCAGCAGTGCTGGATTCTATGGCTACACCTTC. Protein product: CASSAGFYGYTF. The whole variable domain, remainder taken from reference TRBV2 and TRBJ1-2, is EPEVTQTPSHQVTQMGQEVILRCVPISNHLYFYWYRQILGQKVEFLVSFYNNEISEKSEIFDDQFSVERPDGSNFTLKIRSTKLEDSAMYFCASSAGFYGYTFGSGTRLTVV.

CDR3 region: CASSLGAGGVVETQYF. The CDR3 nucleotides read TGTGCCAGCAGCTTAGGTGCCGGGGGAGTGGTGGAGACCCAGTACTTC. The V gene is TRBV7-7, the J gene TRBJ2-5; the D gene is possibly TRBD2 (6 bases). Trimming pared 1 base from V and 5 bases from J, leaving 17 bases between. The CDR3 spans 16 residues. Per the germline V gene, CDR1 is SSHAT and CDR2 is FNYEAQ (reference sequence). The entire variable domain, with the rest obtained from reference TRBV7-7 and TRBJ2-5, is as follows: GAGVSQSPRYKVTKRGQDVTLRCDPISSHATLYWYQQALGQGPEFLTYFNYEAQPDKSGLPSDRFSAERPEGSISTLTIQRTEQRDSAMYRCASSLGAGGVVETQYFGPGTRLLVL.

This chain uses TRBV2 with TRBJ2-1, with D unresolved. Germline CDR1 is SNHLY and CDR2 is FYNNEI. The V end was cut by 7 bases, the J end by 0 bases, with 10 bases between. The CDR3 is 14 residues long. The CDR3 is CASTFYRSYNEQFF. CDR3 nucleotide sequence: TGTGCCAGCACCTTTTACCGCTCCTACAATGAGCAGTTCTTC.

This clone appeared a single time. This chain links TRBV5-6 with TRBJ1-2, with TRBD1 matching 8 bases. The length of the CDR3 is 16 residues. Trimming took 5 bases from V and 7 from J; bases not matched to a gene: 16. Germline lookup yields CDR1 SGHDT and CDR2 YYEEEE. The CDR3 loop reads CASSEVGQGAFFGYTF. In DNA form, the CDR3 reads TGTGCCAGCAGTGAAGTCGGGCAGGGGGCCTTTTTTGGCTACACCTTC.

Of note for this clone: The same CDR3 can be traced to other DNA sequences in this sample. V is TRBV27 and J is TRBJ2-7; D may be TRBD1 or TRBD2 (5 bases each). V was trimmed by 2 bases and J by 0 bases, leaving 5 bases between them. This CDR3 is built from 13 residues. CDR1 is MNHEY and CDR2 is SMNVEV in the germline V gene (reference sequence). CDR3 sequence: CASSLGGSYEQYF. The CDR3 region has the DNA TGTGCCAGCAGTTTAGGGGGCTCCTACGAGCAGTACTTC.

The chain recombines TRBV7-9 with TRBJ2-1, with 9 bases lining up with TRBD2. The trim removed 7 bases at V and 7 bases at J, leaving 11 bases unmatched. From germline, CDR1 is SEHNR and CDR2 FQNEAQ (reference sequence). This CDR3 region has 15 residues. CDR3 nucleotides: TGTGCCAGCAAGCGGGGGGCCTCTGTAGGGAATGAGCAGTTCTTC. Translation: CASKRGASVGNEQFF.

The chain is built from TRBV5-6 and TRBJ1-5; tentative D call: TRBD1 (5 bases). The CDR3 totals 15 residues. Trimming removed 5 bases from V and 3 bases from J, with 15 bases in between. Looked up from germline, CDR1 is SGHDT and CDR2 is YYEEEE. The CDR3 nucleotides are TGTGCCAGCAGTCCAGGGATCGGCTTCAATCAGCCCCAGCATTTT. This translates into CASSPGIGFNQPQHF.

This clone was recorded only once. The gene calls are TRBV10-3 and TRBJ1-2, with D unresolved. The CDR3 covers 13 residues. V was cut by 5 bases and J by 5 bases, with 12 bases left in between. CDR1 is ENHRY and CDR2 is SYGVKD in the germline V gene. CDR3 residues: CAISPPDGYGYTF. Written as DNA, the CDR3 is TGTGCCATCAGTCCCCCCGACGGGTATGGCTACACCTTC.

This chain uses TRBV21-1 with TRBJ1-6; the table names TRBD1, a call not compared with the DNA. TRBV21-1 is shown as a pseudogene. CDR3 length: 17 residues. The CDR3 sequence is CASSKGVKGLHNSPLHF. DNA of the CDR3: TGTGCCAGCAGCAAAGGGGTGAAGGGGTTACATAATTCACCCCTCCACTTT.

The J gene is TRBJ2-4, the V gene TRBV7-2; possibly TRBD2 for D (6 bases). The CDR3 runs to 14 residues. In germline, CDR1 is SGHTA, CDR2 FQGNSA. Trimming shortened V by 2 bases and J by 9 bases, and 14 bases separated the two germline ends. The CDR3 DNA sequence: TGTGCCAGCAGCTTATCCGGGGCGGAGGGCATTCAGTACTTC. As protein: CASSLSGAEGIQYF.

The chain links TRBV7-9 to TRBJ2-7; 8 bases agree with TRBD1. CDR1 and CDR2 (germline): SEHNR, FQNEAQ (reference sequence). J gave up 1 base and V 3 bases, and 2 bases lay outside the gene matches. The CDR3 has 14 amino acids. CDR3: CASSLTGESYEQYF. In DNA, the CDR3 is TGTGCCAGCAGCTTGACAGGGGAGTCCTACGAGCAGTACTTC.

V gene TRBV30 combines with J gene TRBJ1-2; tentatively, D is TRBD1 (5 bases). Germline loops: CDR1 GTSNPN, CDR2 SVGIG (reference sequence). CDR3 length: 13 amino acids. V lost 4 bases to trimming and J lost 8 bases, with 17 bases between them. CDR3 in amino acids: CAWNLRGPGGYTF. The CDR3 bases are TGTGCCTGGAACCTCCGGGGCCCGGGCGGCTACACCTTC.

V gene TRBV19 combines with J gene TRBJ1-5; TRBD1 matches 8 bases. In germline, CDR1 is LNHDA, CDR2 SQIVND (reference sequence). The CDR3 is made up of 16 amino acids. V shed 6 bases, J shed 7 bases, and the junction held 14 bases outside the gene matches. The CDR3 DNA reads TGTGCCAGTAGCGGGGGTTGGGGACAGGTTTACCAGCCCCAGCATTTT. It yields the protein CASSGGWGQVYQPQHF.

V usage is TRBV27 and J usage is TRBJ2-7; TRBD1 is a possible D gene (6 bases). This CDR3 is 14 amino acids long. Trimming stripped 6 bases from V and 2 bases from J, with 14 bases between. Germline CDR1 MNHEY, CDR2 SMNVEV (reference sequence). DNA for the CDR3: TGTGCCAGCAGGGTACAGGGTAACCCCTACGAGCAGTACTTC. Protein: CASRVQGNPYEQYF.

The CDR3 is CASSLEGLAGAYEQYF. The CDR3 DNA is TGTGCCAGCAGCTTAGAGGGACTAGCGGGAGCATACGAGCAGTACTTC. The genes are TRBV11-2 and TRBJ2-7; 14 positions match TRBD2. The length of the CDR3 is 16 residues. Trimming took 0 bases from V and 4 from J; bases not matched to a gene: 2. Per germline, CDR1 SGHAT and CDR2 FQNNGV. The full variable domain, rest sourced from reference TRBV11-2 and TRBJ2-7, is EAGVAQSPRYKIIEKRQSVAFWCNPISGHATLYWYQQILGQGPKLLIQFQNNGVVDDSQLPKDRFSAERLKGVDSTLKIQPAKLEDSAVYLCASSLEGLAGAYEQYFGPGTRLTVT.

The J gene is TRBJ1-6, the V gene TRBV30, with D tentatively TRBD1 (6 bases). Germline CDR1 and CDR2: GTSNPN and SVGIG (reference sequence). This CDR3 comprises 14 residues. V lost 3 bases, J lost 7 bases, and 13 bases lay in between. Here the CDR3 DNA reads TGTGCCTGGAGCGCCGGGGGGCGAAATTCACCCCTCCACTTT. Its translation: CAWSAGGRNSPLHF.

The CDR3 sequence: CASPLTRDNEQFF. The CDR3 DNA reads TGTGCCAGTCCCCTAACCCGGGATAATGAGCAGTTCTTC. The chain has TRBV6-4 and TRBJ2-1, with D tentatively TRBD2 (5 bases). Germline-derived CDR1 and CDR2 are MRHNA and SNTAGT. The CDR3 consists of 13 residues. The V end lost 9 bases, the J end lost 7 bases, and 16 bases lay between the germline ends.

V is TRBV7-9 and J is TRBJ2-7, with D possibly matching TRBD1 (5 bases). Germline CDR1 reads SEHNR; CDR2 reads FQNEAQ (reference sequence). The V end lost 5 bases, the J end lost 0 bases, and 14 bases lay between the germline ends. The CDR3 is 15 residues long. The CDR3 region has the DNA TGTGCCAGCAGCGAATCGACAGATTACTCCTACGAGCAGTACTTC. It translates to CASSESTDYSYEQYF.

The chain links TRBV7-2 to TRBJ1-5; 9 nucleotides align to TRBD1. Germline V lookup: CDR1 SGHTA, CDR2 FQGNSA. The CDR3 loop spans 16 amino acids. V lost 4 bases, J lost 5 bases, and 9 bases stayed unmatched. CDR3 amino acids: CASSSPGQGSDQPQHF. In DNA, the CDR3 is TGTGCCAGCAGCTCCCCTGGACAGGGGAGCGATCAGCCCCAGCATTTT.

The chain uses TRBV6-5 and TRBJ2-3; D might be TRBD2 (5 bases). Germline values: CDR1 MNHEY, CDR2 SVGAGI. Trimming took off 4 bases at V and 8 bases at J, with 16 bases between the two ends. This CDR3 has 14 residues. CDR3 sequence reads: CASSSETPRGTQYF. CDR3 nucleotide sequence: TGTGCCAGCAGTTCAGAGACACCCCGGGGTACGCAGTATTTT.

This chain joins TRBV3-1 (or the pseudogene TRBV3-2) and TRBJ2-7, with 7 bases aligning to TRBD2. The CDR3 covers 14 residues. With V trimmed by 4 bases and J by 2 bases, 5 bases remained unmatched. Germline CDR1 is LGHDT and CDR2 is YNNKEL (reference sequence). The CDR3 sequence is CASSLLAGAYEQYF. CDR3 nucleotide sequence: TGTGCCAGCAGCCTTTTGGCGGGGGCCTACGAGCAGTACTTC.

The CDR3, as DNA: TGCGCCAGCAGCCAAGACCCCACTAACACCGGGGAGCTGTTTTTT. Protein sequence: CASSQDPTNTGELFF. This chain uses TRBV4-1 with TRBJ2-2; no clear D gene. Germline V gene sequence: CDR1 MGHRA, CDR2 YSYEKL. V was pared by 0 bases and J by 2 bases, with 7 bases between. The CDR3 sequence is 15 residues long.

The chain is built from TRBV7-8 and TRBJ1-2; TRBD1 might be the D (6 bases). The CDR3 runs 15 residues. Germline-derived CDR1 and CDR2 are SGHVS and FQNEAQ. The V end was cut by 5 bases, the J end by 3 bases, with 16 bases between. CDR3 loop: CASSPEEGVYYGYTF. DNA for the CDR3: TGTGCCAGCAGCCCAGAGGAGGGGGTCTACTATGGCTACACCTTC.

V usage is TRBV19 and J usage is TRBJ2-7; D unclear. The CDR3 contains 14 residues. Per germline, CDR1 LNHDA and CDR2 SQIVND (reference sequence). The V and J ends lost 5 bases and 6 bases respectively, with 17 bases between them. The CDR3 nucleotides read TGTGCCAGTAGTCTCCAATCGGGCCCCTCCGAGCAGTACTTC. This codes for CASSLQSGPSEQYF.